This T cell receptor (beta chain) was retrieved from a study of cytomegalovirus exposure and HLA in healthy donors. Note on this clone: Its antigen is not identified.

The PCR was carried out with 60 Vbeta primers and 13 Jbeta primers. Assay: immunoSEQ multiplex PCR; the TCRdb copy retains only in-frame clones and omits some. The data show tens of thousands of clones, around four fifths seen once. Study-level points and caveats: It emerged from a later analysis that several of the most significant clusters appeared to be linked to common viral pathogens. As immune exposure information, only CMV serostatus was available. Listed as cytomegalovirus-associated were 150 or so TCR beta chains.

The CDR3 runs to 14 residues. Germline loops: CDR1 SGHAT, CDR2 FQNNGV. V shed 4 bases and J 5 bases; nucleotides not matched to a gene: 5. Sequenced input: PBMCs. The chain has TRBV11-2 and TRBJ2-7; 10 bases line up with TRBD1. This clonotype was sampled from a woman aged 25 to 39 in good health and CMV-seronegative. CDR3 loop: CASSSGQGFHEQYF. CDR3 coding DNA: TGTGCCAGCAGCTCGGGACAGGGGTTCCACGAGCAGTACTTC.